These 21 T cell receptor beta chains share one sample of origin, sequenced in a study of cytomegalovirus exposure and HLA in healthy donors. The primer mix had 60 Vbeta and 13 Jbeta primers. Repertoires were generated with immunoSEQ multiplex PCR, while TCRdb's copy carries only in-frame clones and drops some. The sample holds under 150,000 clones, roughly 76% seen once. Sequenced sample: PBMCs. These receptors all come from a woman in her forties in good health and CMV-seronegative.

The chain couples TRBV6-1 to TRBJ2-1; 9 bases are shared with TRBD2. This CDR3 contains 14 residues. Trimming took 2 bases from V and 10 from J; bases not matched to a gene: 6. CDR1 is MNHNS, CDR2 SASEGT, per germline. CDR3 in amino acids: CASSEPSGGREQFF. The CDR3 DNA reads TGTGCCAGCAGTGAACCAAGCGGGGGGCGGGAGCAGTTCTTC.

This clone was found a few times. The V call is TRBV2, the J call TRBJ1-1; D not certain. This CDR3 spans 13 amino acids. The germline gives CDR1 SNHLY, CDR2 FYNNEI. The V end lost 4 bases, the J end lost 5 bases, and 11 bases lay between the germline ends. CDR3 nucleotides: TGTGCCAGCAGTGCGGCAGCGAAAACTGAAGCTTTCTTT. This gives the protein CASSAAAKTEAFF.

This clone appeared a few times. V is TRBV6-1 and J is TRBJ1-1, with unresolved D. The CDR3 totals 16 residues. The germline CDR1 and CDR2 sequences are MNHNS and SASEGT. V lost 0 bases, J lost 2 bases, and 13 bases lay in between. CDR3 DNA: TGTGCCAGCAGTGAAGCCCCGGCAGGTATCAACACTGAAGCTTTCTTT. Protein: CASSEAPAGINTEAFF.

The chain is built from TRBV5-5 and TRBJ2-4; TRBD1 aligns across 8 bases. Trimming at V came to 6 bases and at J to 6 bases, leaving 8 bases not matched to a gene. The CDR3 covers 14 residues. Germline CDR1 is SGHKS and CDR2 is YYEKEE (reference sequence). DNA for the CDR3: TGTGCCAGCACTGGGCAGGGGGCGAGAAACATTCAGTACTTC. Translation: CASTGQGARNIQYF.

The chain uses TRBV4-1 and TRBJ1-5, with TRBD1 identical over 8 bases. J gave up 7 bases and V 4 bases, and 6 bases lay outside the gene matches. The CDR3 is made up of 14 amino acids. Germline CDR1 MGHRA, CDR2 YSYEKL. The DNA of the CDR3 is TGCGCCAGCAGCCTGGACAGGGCGGTCCAGCCCCAGCATTTT. Its protein is CASSLDRAVQPQHF.

In this sample, this clone turned up many times. The rearrangement uses TRBV14 and TRBJ1-3, with D hard to call. The CDR3 has 15 amino acids. Looked up from germline, CDR1 is SGHDN and CDR2 is FVKESK. V was shortened by 0 bases and J by 3 bases, with 9 bases between the two germline ends. The CDR3 sequence: CASSQDSTDGNTIYF. The CDR3 coding sequence is TGTGCCAGCAGCCAAGATAGTACAGATGGAAACACCATATATTTT.

The rearrangement joins TRBV7-9 to TRBJ1-1; D is unclear. CDR1 is SEHNR, CDR2 FQNEAQ, per germline (reference sequence). CDR3 length: 13 amino acids. V gave up 1 base and J gave up 10 bases, with 13 bases separating them. The CDR3 reads CASSLGPRSGAFF. The CDR3 bases are TGTGCCAGCAGCTTAGGGCCGCGAAGCGGAGCTTTCTTT.

This clone occurred once. The genes are TRBV7-9 and TRBJ2-7; D might be TRBD1 (7 bases). V dropped 2 bases and J dropped 4 bases, with 21 bases sitting between them. This CDR3 is built from 17 residues. Germline CDR1 reads SEHNR; CDR2 reads FQNEAQ (reference sequence). In DNA form, the CDR3 reads TGTGCCAGCAGCTTACTGGGGACTCGGGACAGAAGGTACGAGCAGTACGTC. Protein sequence: CASSLLGTRDRRYEQYV.

CDR3 residues: CASSLVAGLSRTDNTGELFF. DNA of the CDR3: TGTGCCAGCAGCTTAGTAGCGGGCCTATCAAGGACTGATAACACCGGGGAGCTGTTTTTT. The genes are TRBV7-6 and TRBJ2-2; 7 bases map to TRBD2. Germline loops: CDR1 SGHVS, CDR2 FNYEAQ. The V and J ends lost 1 base and 2 bases, in that order; junction bases with no gene match: 16. This CDR3 comprises 20 residues.

V and J are TRBV6-1 and TRBJ2-5; 7 positions match TRBD2. The CDR3 has 14 residues. CDR1 MNHNS and CDR2 SASEGT come from the germline V gene. After removal of 3 bases from V and 4 bases from J, the junction contained 5 bases not matched to a gene. The CDR3 nucleotides read TGTGCCAGCAGTGACCGGGGGGTCATAGAGACCCAGTACTTC. Protein: CASSDRGVIETQYF.

V usage is TRBV9 and J usage is TRBJ2-5; D ambiguous. Per germline, CDR1 SGDLS and CDR2 YYNGEE. The CDR3 has 15 residues. The V end was cut by 4 bases, the J end by 4 bases, with 17 bases between. CDR3 amino acids: CASSPTALRGETQYF. CDR3 in DNA: TGTGCCAGCAGCCCCACAGCCCTACGTGGAGAGACCCAGTACTTC.

The chain carries TRBV18 and TRBJ2-2; D uncertain. Germline V gene sequence: CDR1 KGHSH, CDR2 LQKENI. The V end was cut by 0 bases, the J end by 5 bases, with 13 bases between. The CDR3 is made up of 16 amino acids. This CDR3 reads CASSPPFMERTGELFF. The CDR3 DNA sequence: TGTGCCAGCTCACCACCGTTTATGGAGAGAACCGGGGAGCTGTTTTTT.

The chain links TRBV2 to TRBJ2-1; 9 bases fit TRBD1. The CDR3 covers 15 residues. V shed 2 bases, J shed 2 bases, and the junction held 1 base outside the gene matches. Germline V gene lookup returns CDR1 SNHLY and CDR2 FYNNEI. The CDR3 is CASSETGGAYNEQFF. CDR3 DNA sequence: TGTGCCAGCAGTGAAACAGGGGGCGCCTACAATGAGCAGTTCTTC. Combining the CDR3 with reference TRBV2 and TRBJ2-1 gives the whole variable domain EPEVTQTPSHQVTQMGQEVILRCVPISNHLYFYWYRQILGQKVEFLVSFYNNEISEKSEIFDDQFSVERPDGSNFTLKIRSTKLEDSAMYFCASSETGGAYNEQFFGPGTRLTVL.

The chain uses TRBV5-6 and TRBJ1-3, with 8 bases fitting TRBD1. CDR1 SGHDT and CDR2 YYEEEE come from the germline V gene. The CDR3 spans 19 residues. V lost 3 bases, J lost 2 bases, and 16 bases stayed unmatched. CDR3: CASSSRGAGGFTAGNTIYF. CDR3 nucleotides: TGTGCCAGCAGCTCTCGGGGGGCAGGGGGCTTTACGGCTGGAAACACCATATATTTT.

The V gene is TRBV27, the J gene TRBJ2-1; possible D gene TRBD1, 6 bases. CDR3 length: 13 residues. Trimming left V 3 bases short and J 6 bases short, with 9 bases between. CDR1 MNHEY and CDR2 SMNVEV come from the germline V gene (reference sequence). The CDR3 region is CASSFGQLNEQFF. The CDR3 DNA follows: TGTGCCAGCAGTTTTGGACAGCTCAATGAGCAGTTCTTC.

The rearrangement joins TRBV7-9 to TRBJ2-3, with 10 positions matching TRBD2. V was clipped by 6 bases and J by 0 bases; unmatched bases: 12. CDR1 is SEHNR and CDR2 is FQNEAQ in the germline V gene (reference sequence). The CDR3 runs 18 residues. This CDR3 reads CASSKRGGYTFSTDTQYF. CDR3 bases: TGTGCCAGCAGTAAGCGGGGGGGTTATACGTTTAGCACAGATACGCAGTATTTT. The full variable domain, its missing parts supplied by reference TRBV7-9 and TRBJ2-3, is DTGVSQNPRHKITKRGQNVTFRCDPISEHNRLYWYRQTLGQGPEFLTYFQNEAQLEKSRLLSDRFSAERPKGSFSTLEIQRTEQGDSAMYLCASSKRGGYTFSTDTQYFGPGTRLTVL.

The chain has TRBV5-1 and TRBJ1-2; 8 nucleotides align to TRBD1. V trimming: 2 bases; J trimming: 1 base; junction bases outside the gene matches: 7. CDR1 is SGHRS and CDR2 is YFSETQ in the germline V gene. The CDR3 has 16 residues. The CDR3 DNA follows: TGCGCCAGCAGCTTACAGAGACAGGGGAGTAACTATGGCTACACCTTC. Translating gives CASSLQRQGSNYGYTF.

The chain is built from TRBV29-1 and TRBJ2-5, with D possibly TRBD2 on 6 matching bases. The CDR3 is 12 amino acids. In germline, CDR1 is SQVTM, CDR2 ANQGSEA. The V gene lost 5 bases and the J gene lost 2 bases, with 9 bases spanning the gap. CDR3 amino acids: CSVRSGQETQYF. The CDR3 region has the DNA TGCAGCGTTCGTAGCGGACAAGAGACCCAGTACTTC. The whole variable domain, filled in from reference TRBV29-1 and TRBJ2-5, reads SAVISQKPSRDICQRGTSLTIQCQVDSQVTMMFWYRQQPGQSLTLIATANQGSEATYESGFVIDKFPISRPNLTFSTLTVSNMSPEDSSIYLCSVRSGQETQYFGPGTRLLVL.

The table lists this clone with a count of one. The chain employs TRBV5-8 and TRBJ1-5, with 8 bases lining up with TRBD1. The V segment lost 4 bases and the J segment 7 bases; nucleotides outside the gene matches: 4. The germline V gene encodes CDR1 SGHTS and CDR2 YDEGEE. This CDR3 spans 13 amino acids. The CDR3 coding sequence is TGTGCCAGCAGCCGGACAGGGAGGCAGCCCCAGCATTTT. Encoded protein: CASSRTGRQPQHF.

The rearrangement links TRBV18 to TRBJ1-2; TRBD1 might be the D (5 bases). Trimming pared 3 bases from V and 11 bases from J, leaving 16 bases between. The CDR3 is 13 residues long. Germline CDR1 is KGHSH and CDR2 is LQKENI. The CDR3 DNA follows: TGTGCCAGCTCACCCTCAGTGCGGGGGGAGTACACCTTC. Translated: CASSPSVRGEYTF.

On this clone itself: The same CDR3 arises from other DNA sequences in this sample as well. The J gene is TRBJ1-5, the V gene TRBV7-8, with a possible D match to TRBD1 (5 bases). With 4 bases removed from V and 0 bases from J, the gap between germline ends came to 10 bases. Germline CDR1 and CDR2: SGHVS and FQNEAQ. The CDR3 consists of 15 residues. The CDR3 is CASSSDSYSNQPQHF. CDR3 coding DNA: TGTGCCAGCAGCTCAGACAGCTATAGCAATCAGCCCCAGCATTTT.